This T cell receptor (beta chain) was retrieved from a study of chemoradiotherapy in HPV16-positive cancers. Overall study context: Candidate HPV-specific clones and shared TCR motifs came from a couple of HPV16-positive patients. Study findings and constraints: During treatment, candidate HPV-specific clones and E7-related motifs expanded in tumor. Only a couple of HPV16-positive patients supplied the functional HPV-specificity definition.

Note on this clone: Its antigen is currently unknown.

Samples were taken several times over chemoradiotherapy. CDR1 is SGHRS and CDR2 is YFSETQ in the germline V gene. This CDR3 spans 14 amino acids. V gave up 0 bases and J gave up 7 bases, with 13 bases separating them. Method: immunoSEQ multiplex PCR; TCRdb's copy keeps in-frame clones and lacks some. The sample contains approximately 29,000 clones, approximately 84% of which appear only once. This TCR derives from a human donor with HPV-associated anogenital cancer. The chain uses TRBV5-1 and TRBJ1-1, with D possibly being TRBD1 (6 bases). The material sequenced was blood, taken from a patient who underwent chemoradiotherapy. As DNA, the CDR3 is TGCGCCAGCAGCTTGGACAGGGAAGATGGTGAAGCTTTCTTT. As protein: CASSLDREDGEAFF.